These 10 T cell receptor beta chains came from one sample sequenced in a study of shared clonotypes between healthy human individuals. Data came from immunoSEQ multiplex PCR; TCRdb stores just in-frame clones and leaves some out. The table shows about 1.5 million clones, with around 98% occurring only once. Sequenced material: naive CD4+ T cells sorted from blood. Subset indicated: CD45RA+ positively selected. These receptors all come from a man between 25 and 39 years old in good health.

The genes are TRBV7-7 and TRBJ2-5, with 7 bases lining up with TRBD2. Germline V gene data show CDR1 as SSHAT and CDR2 as FNYEAQ (reference sequence). The J segment lost 3 bases and the V segment lost 5 bases, leaving 15 bases of the junction unmatched. This CDR3 has 17 residues. CDR3 sequence (DNA): TGTGCCAGCAGCCCCCGGGGATCGTCTAGCGGAGAAGAGACCCAGTACTTC. Protein product: CASSPRGSSSGEETQYF.

V usage is TRBV5-1 and J usage is TRBJ2-7, with 10 bases aligning to TRBD2. Per germline, CDR1 SGHRS and CDR2 YFSETQ. V shed 6 bases and J 1 base; nucleotides not matched to a gene: 10. The CDR3 spans 16 residues. In DNA, the CDR3 is TGCGCCAGCAAGGAGATAGGGACTAGCGCTTCCTACGAGCAGTACTTC. Translation: CASKEIGTSASYEQYF.

The chain carries TRBV28 and TRBJ1-2; D may be TRBD1 (5 bases). The V end lost 4 bases, the J end lost 4 bases, and 10 bases lay between the germline ends. CDR3 length equals 13 residues. The germline CDR1 and CDR2 sequences are MDHEN and SYDVKM. DNA of the CDR3: TGTGCCAGCAGTTACAGGCCTTCCTATGGCTACACCTTC. Protein sequence: CASSYRPSYGYTF.

This chain uses TRBV5-1 with TRBJ2-7, with D perhaps TRBD1 (6 bases). The V end lost 4 bases, the J end lost 4 bases, and 12 bases lay between the germline ends. This CDR3 is 13 amino acids long. CDR1 is SGHRS, CDR2 YFSETQ, per germline. In DNA, the CDR3 is TGCGCCAGCAGCCCATGGACAGCTTACGAGCAGTACTTC. It is translated as CASSPWTAYEQYF.

The chain has TRBV28 and TRBJ1-3; perhaps TRBD1 as D (5 bases). CDR3 size: 15 residues. Germline V gene data show CDR1 as MDHEN and CDR2 as SYDVKM. Trimming removed 1 base from V and 4 bases from J, with 11 bases in between. The CDR3 bases are TGTGCCAGCAGTTTATCCCTCAGGGTCGGAAACACCATATATTTT. Translating it yields CASSLSLRVGNTIYF.

The chain combines TRBV28 with TRBJ1-3; a possible D gene is TRBD1 (5 bases). Germline lookup yields CDR1 MDHEN and CDR2 SYDVKM. This CDR3 region has 15 residues. The V gene lost 2 bases and the J gene lost 0 bases, with 8 bases spanning the gap. This CDR3 is CASSLAGISGNTIYF. In DNA, the CDR3 is TGTGCCAGCAGTTTAGCAGGGATCTCTGGAAACACCATATATTTT.

The genes are TRBV6-5 and TRBJ2-7; D not certain. The CDR3 spans 11 residues. The V gene's germline CDR1 is MNHEY and CDR2 SVGAGI. Trimming removed 4 bases from V and 6 bases from J, with 7 bases in between. The CDR3 DNA reads TGTGCCAGCAGTTCCCTAGGCGAGCAGTACTTC. Its protein product is CASSSLGEQYF.

This clone was counted once. V is TRBV7-9 and J is TRBJ2-7, with D possibly TRBD1 on 6 matching bases. The germline V and J ends were trimmed by 6 bases and 4 bases, with 16 bases remaining between them. The germline V gene has CDR1 SEHNR and CDR2 FQNEAQ (reference sequence). CDR3 size: 14 residues. CDR3 loop: CASSPGAELYEQYF. CDR3 coding DNA: TGTGCCAGCAGTCCAGGGGCCGAATTGTACGAGCAGTACTTC.

The J gene is TRBJ1-1, the V gene TRBV18; D is ambiguous. Trimming pared 2 bases from V and 2 bases from J, leaving 9 bases between. Germline V lookup: CDR1 KGHSH, CDR2 LQKENI. CDR3 length equals 14 residues. The CDR3 DNA reads as TGTGCCAGCTCACCATCCGGAATAAACACTGAAGCTTTCTTT. This encodes CASSPSGINTEAFF.

The V and J genes are TRBV7-2 and TRBJ2-7, with a possible D match to TRBD1 (5 bases). This CDR3 comprises 15 residues. Between the trimmed V and J ends, which lost 5 bases and 0 bases, there was a span of 14 bases. CDR1 is SGHTA, CDR2 FQGNSA, per germline. CDR3 nucleotides: TGTGCCAGCAGCCCAGGGCTCAGGTTCTCCTACGAGCAGTACTTC. This sequence encodes CASSPGLRFSYEQYF.